Listed below are T cell receptor beta chains from one sample, sequenced in a study of OX40 agonist ivuxolimab in advanced cancers. Some clones are missing from TCRdb's copy, which holds only in-frame ones; the method was immunoSEQ multiplex PCR. Altogether over 95,000 clones are present, roughly 90% being singletons, with the ten largest covering roughly 0.77%. The sequenced sample was CD4+ or CD8+ T cells sorted from blood, obtained in a trial of the OX40 agonist ivuxolimab. Source of these receptors: an adult with an advanced solid tumor such as melanoma, head and neck, liver or kidney cancer. CDR3s include the opening cysteine and the closing phenylalanine or tryptophan. The order of the fields is D gene, V gene, clone size, J gene, CDR3 protein, CDR3 DNA. The D gene is left open where the match is weak. Only part of the rows carry a size: once, few, many, or a class if the clone is expanded.

-	TRBV2	-	TRBJ2-1	CASDGDSETYNEQFF	TGTGCCAGCGATGGTGACAGTGAGACCTACAATGAGCAGTTCTTC
TRBD2	TRBV19	-	TRBJ2-1	CASSMTSGVVNEQFF	TGTGCCAGTAGTATGACTAGCGGGGTTGTAAATGAGCAGTTCTTC
-	TRBV28	-	TRBJ2-3	CASSRTPRGRAGTDTQYF	TGTGCCAGCAGCCGCACACCCCGGGGCAGAGCAGGCACAGATACGCAGTATTTT
TRBD2	TRBV5-1	-	TRBJ2-1	CASSKAWTSGGSYNEQFF	TGCGCCAGCAGCAAAGCCTGGACTAGCGGGGGCTCCTACAATGAGCAGTTCTTC
TRBD2	TRBV7-2	-	TRBJ2-3	CASSLRLAGAVTDTQYF	TGTGCCAGCAGCTTACGACTAGCGGGGGCCGTCACAGATACGCAGTATTTT
-	TRBV10-3	-	TRBJ1-5	CAISEVYSNQPQHF	TGTGCCATCAGTGAGGTTTATAGCAATCAGCCCCAGCATTTT
-	TRBV27	-	TRBJ2-7	CASSSLPPGEQYF	TGTGCCAGCAGTTCCCTCCCCCCAGGCGAGCAGTACTTC
-	TRBV25-1	-	TRBJ1-3	CASTVSSGNTIYF	TGTGCCAGCACCGTAAGCTCTGGAAACACCATATATTTT
-	TRBV14	-	TRBJ2-5	CASSQAETQYF	TGTGCCAGCAGCCAAGCTGAGACCCAGTACTTC
TRBD1	TRBV7-8	-	TRBJ2-4	CASSPGTGGAKNIQYF	TGTGCCAGCAGCCCTGGGACAGGGGGTGCCAAAAACATTCAGTACTTC
-	TRBV19	-	TRBJ1-1	CASSIQGAGNTEAFF	TGTGCCAGTAGTATTCAGGGAGCAGGGAACACTGAAGCTTTCTTT
TRBD1	TRBV28	-	TRBJ1-2	CASSSQGAGIYGYTF	TGTGCCAGCAGCTCCCAGGGGGCAGGTATCTATGGCTACACCTTC
-	TRBV18	few	TRBJ1-2	CASSPARGDYGYTF	TGTGCCAGCTCACCTGCCCGTGGCGACTATGGCTACACCTTC
-	TRBV28	-	TRBJ1-4	CASKTTGTYNEKLFF	TGTGCCAGCAAAACAACCGGGACCTATAATGAAAAACTGTTTTTT
-	TRBV4-3	-	TRBJ2-3	CASSQGGGTDTQYF	TGCGCCAGCAGCCAAGGGGGTGGCACAGATACGCAGTATTTT
-	TRBV5-1	-	TRBJ1-4	CASSLGPPNEKLFF	TGCGCCAGCAGCTTGGGGCCCCCCAATGAAAAACTGTTTTTT
-	TRBV6-1	-	TRBJ2-7	CASRPTGYEQYF	TGTGCCAGCAGGCCGACAGGCTACGAGCAGTACTTC
TRBD1	TRBV27	-	TRBJ1-2	CASRLTGSYGYTF	TGTGCCAGCCGGTTGACAGGGTCCTATGGCTACACCTTC
TRBD1	TRBV7-2	-	TRBJ1-6	CASSPRTGRSPLHF	TGTGCCAGCAGCCCCCGGACAGGGCGGTCACCCCTCCACTTT
TRBD1	TRBV7-8	-	TRBJ1-5	CASSLAGTGNLPQHF	TGTGCCAGCAGCTTAGCTGGGACAGGGAACTTGCCCCAGCATTTT